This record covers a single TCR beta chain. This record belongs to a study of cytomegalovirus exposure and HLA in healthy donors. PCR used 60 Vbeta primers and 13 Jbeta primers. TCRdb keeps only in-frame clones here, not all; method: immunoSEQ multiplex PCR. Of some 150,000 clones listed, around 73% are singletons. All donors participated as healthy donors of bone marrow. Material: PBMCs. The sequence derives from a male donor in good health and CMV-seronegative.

The CDR3 loop is CASSLGTSLEPQHF. The DNA for the CDR3 is TGTGCCAGCAGCTTAGGGACATCCCTGGAGCCCCAGCATTTT. The chain is built from TRBV7-9 and TRBJ1-5; tentative D call: TRBD1 (5 bases). Germline CDR1 reads SEHNR; CDR2 reads FQNEAQ (reference sequence). V lost 1 base to trimming and J lost 8 bases, with 12 bases between them. The CDR3 spans 14 residues.